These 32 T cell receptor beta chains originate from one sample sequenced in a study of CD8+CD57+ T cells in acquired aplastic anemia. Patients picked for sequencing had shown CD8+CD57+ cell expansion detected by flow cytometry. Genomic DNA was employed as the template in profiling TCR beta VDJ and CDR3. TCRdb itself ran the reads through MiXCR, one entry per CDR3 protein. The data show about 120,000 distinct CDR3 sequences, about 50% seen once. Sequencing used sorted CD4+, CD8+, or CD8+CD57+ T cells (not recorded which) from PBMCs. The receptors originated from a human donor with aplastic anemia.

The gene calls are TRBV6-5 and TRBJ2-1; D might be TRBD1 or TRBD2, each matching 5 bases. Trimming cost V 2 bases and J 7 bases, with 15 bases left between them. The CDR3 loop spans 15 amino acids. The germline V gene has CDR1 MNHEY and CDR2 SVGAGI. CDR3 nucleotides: TGTGCCAGCAGTTACGGGACCGCGGATGGGAATGAGCAGTTCTTC. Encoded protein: CASSYGTADGNEQFF.

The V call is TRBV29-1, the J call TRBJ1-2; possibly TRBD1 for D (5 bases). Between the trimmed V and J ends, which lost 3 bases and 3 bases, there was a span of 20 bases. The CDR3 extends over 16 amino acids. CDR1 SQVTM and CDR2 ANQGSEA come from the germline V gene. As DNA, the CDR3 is TGCAGCGTTGATCCTCCTATTGGGGCTTCCCACTATGGCTACACCTTC. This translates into CSVDPPIGASHYGYTF.

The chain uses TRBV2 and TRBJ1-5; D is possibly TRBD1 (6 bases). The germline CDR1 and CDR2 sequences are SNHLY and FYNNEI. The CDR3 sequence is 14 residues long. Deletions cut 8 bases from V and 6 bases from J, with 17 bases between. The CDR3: CASLQDRKGQPQHF. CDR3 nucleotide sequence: TGTGCCAGCCTACAGGACAGAAAGGGTCAGCCCCAGCATTTT.

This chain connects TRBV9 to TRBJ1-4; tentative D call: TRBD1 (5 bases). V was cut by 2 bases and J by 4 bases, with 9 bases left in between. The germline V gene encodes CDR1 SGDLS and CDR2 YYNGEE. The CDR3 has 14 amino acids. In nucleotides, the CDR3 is TGTGCCAGCAGCGTTTCGGGACTTAATGAAAAACTGTTTTTT. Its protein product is CASSVSGLNEKLFF.

The CDR3 sequence is CAIGWTTYEQYF. In DNA, the CDR3 is TGTGCCATCGGATGGACGACATACGAGCAGTACTTC. J is TRBJ2-7 and V is TRBV28; D remains ambiguous. Germline assignment: CDR1 MDHEN and CDR2 SYDVKM. The CDR3 has 12 amino acids. V lost 10 bases and J 4 bases, leaving 14 bases between the germline ends.

The CDR3 nucleotides are TGCAGTGCTAGGCGGGGGGTGAACACTGAAGCTTTCTTT. This gives the protein CSARRGVNTEAFF. The rearrangement uses TRBV20-1 and TRBJ1-1; D might be TRBD1 (5 bases). The V end was cut by 3 bases, the J end by 0 bases, with 8 bases between. Germline V gene lookup returns CDR1 DFQATT and CDR2 SNEGSKA (reference sequence). The CDR3 consists of 13 residues.

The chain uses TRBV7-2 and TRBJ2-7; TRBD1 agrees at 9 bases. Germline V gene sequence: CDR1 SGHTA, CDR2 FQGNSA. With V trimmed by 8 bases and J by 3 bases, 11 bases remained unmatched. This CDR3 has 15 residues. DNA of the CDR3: TGTGCCAGCGTACCCAATACAGGGGGCTTCTACGAGCAGTACTTC. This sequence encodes CASVPNTGGFYEQYF.

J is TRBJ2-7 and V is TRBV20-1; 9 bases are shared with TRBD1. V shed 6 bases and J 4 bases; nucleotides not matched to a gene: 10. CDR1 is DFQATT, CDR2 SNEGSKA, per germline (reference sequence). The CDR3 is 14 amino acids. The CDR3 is CSASPGQGVYEQYF. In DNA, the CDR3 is TGCAGTGCGTCACCGGGACAGGGTGTTTACGAGCAGTACTTC.

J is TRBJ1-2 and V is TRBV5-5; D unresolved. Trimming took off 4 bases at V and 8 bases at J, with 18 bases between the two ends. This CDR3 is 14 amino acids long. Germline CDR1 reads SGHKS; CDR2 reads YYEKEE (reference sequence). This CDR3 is CASSLLVGKDGYTF. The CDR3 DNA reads TGTGCCAGCAGCCTTCTCGTAGGGAAAGACGGCTACACCTTC. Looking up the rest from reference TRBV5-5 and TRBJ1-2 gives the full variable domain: DAGVTQSPTHLIKTRGQQVTLRCSPISGHKSVSWYQQVLGQGPQFIFQYYEKEERGRGNFPDRFSARQFPNYSSELNVNALLLGDSALYLCASSLLVGKDGYTFGSGTRLTVV.

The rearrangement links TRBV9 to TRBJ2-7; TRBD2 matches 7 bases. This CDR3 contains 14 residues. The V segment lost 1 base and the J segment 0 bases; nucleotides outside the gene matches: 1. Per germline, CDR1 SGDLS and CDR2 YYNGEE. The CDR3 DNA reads TGTGCCAGCAGCGTAACTAGCGCCTCCTACGAGCAGTACTTC. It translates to CASSVTSASYEQYF.

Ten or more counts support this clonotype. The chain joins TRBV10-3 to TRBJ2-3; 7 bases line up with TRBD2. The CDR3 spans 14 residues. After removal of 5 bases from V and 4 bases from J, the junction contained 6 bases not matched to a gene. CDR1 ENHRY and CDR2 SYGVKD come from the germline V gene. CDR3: CAISRGDEADTQYF. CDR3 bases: TGTGCCATCAGTCGGGGGGATGAGGCAGATACGCAGTATTTT.

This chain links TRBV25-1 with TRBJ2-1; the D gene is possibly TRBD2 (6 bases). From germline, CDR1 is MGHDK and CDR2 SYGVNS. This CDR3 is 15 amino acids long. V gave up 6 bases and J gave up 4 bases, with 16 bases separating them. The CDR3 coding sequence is TGTGCCAGCAGCGTAGTTGGTCGGGAGTACAATGAGCAGTTCTTC. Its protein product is CASSVVGREYNEQFF. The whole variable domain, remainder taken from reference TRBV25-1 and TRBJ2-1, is EADIYQTPRYLVIGTGKKITLECSQTMGHDKMYWYQQDPGMELHLIHYSYGVNSTEKGDLSSESTVSRIRTEHFPLTLESARPSHTSQYLCASSVVGREYNEQFFGPGTRLTVL.

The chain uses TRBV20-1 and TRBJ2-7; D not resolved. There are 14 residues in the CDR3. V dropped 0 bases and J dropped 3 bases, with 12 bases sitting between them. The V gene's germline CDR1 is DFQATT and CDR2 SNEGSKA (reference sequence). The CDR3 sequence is CSARDTASRYEQYF. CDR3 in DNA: TGCAGTGCTAGAGATACGGCCAGCCGCTACGAGCAGTACTTC.

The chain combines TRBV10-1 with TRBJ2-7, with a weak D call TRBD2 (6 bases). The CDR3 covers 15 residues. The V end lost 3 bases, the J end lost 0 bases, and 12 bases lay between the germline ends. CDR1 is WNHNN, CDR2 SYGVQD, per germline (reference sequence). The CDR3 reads CASSERGYSSYEQYF. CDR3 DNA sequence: TGCGCCAGCAGTGAACGGGGGTATAGCTCCTACGAGCAGTACTTC.

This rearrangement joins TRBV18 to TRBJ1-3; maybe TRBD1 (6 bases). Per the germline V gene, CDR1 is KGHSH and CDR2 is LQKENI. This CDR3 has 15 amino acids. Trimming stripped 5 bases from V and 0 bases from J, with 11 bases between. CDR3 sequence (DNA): TGTGCCAGCTCAGGACAGCCTAACTCTGGAAACACCATATATTTT. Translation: CASSGQPNSGNTIYF.

CDR3 amino acids: CASSTGTGFGANVLTF. The CDR3 DNA sequence: TGTGCCAGCAGCACCGGGACAGGGTTTGGGGCCAACGTCCTGACTTTC. This rearrangement joins TRBV11-3 to TRBJ2-6; TRBD1 agrees at 9 bases. Germline CDR1 and CDR2: SGHNT and YENEEA. The ends lost 5 bases at V and 3 bases at J; junction bases unmatched: 5. The CDR3 spans 16 residues.

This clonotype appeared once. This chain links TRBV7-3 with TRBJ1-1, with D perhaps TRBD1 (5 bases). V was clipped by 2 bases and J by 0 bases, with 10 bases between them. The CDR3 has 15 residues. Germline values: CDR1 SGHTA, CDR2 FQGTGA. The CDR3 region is CASSLSGALNTEAFF. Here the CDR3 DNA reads TGTGCCAGCAGCTTATCTGGGGCACTGAACACTGAAGCTTTCTTT.

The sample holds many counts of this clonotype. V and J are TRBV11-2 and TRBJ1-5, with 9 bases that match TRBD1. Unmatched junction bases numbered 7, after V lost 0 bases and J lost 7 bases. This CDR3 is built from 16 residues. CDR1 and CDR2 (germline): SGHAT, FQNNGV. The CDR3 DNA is TGTGCCAGCAGCTTAGATAGGACAGGGGTAGGGCAGCCCCAGCATTTT. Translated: CASSLDRTGVGQPQHF.

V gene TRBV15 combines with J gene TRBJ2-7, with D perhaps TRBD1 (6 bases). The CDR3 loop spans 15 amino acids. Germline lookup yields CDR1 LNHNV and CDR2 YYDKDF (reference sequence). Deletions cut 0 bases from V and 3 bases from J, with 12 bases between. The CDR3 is CATSRDRGGGYEQYF. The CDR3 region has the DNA TGTGCCACCAGCAGAGACAGGGGTGGGGGCTACGAGCAGTACTTC.

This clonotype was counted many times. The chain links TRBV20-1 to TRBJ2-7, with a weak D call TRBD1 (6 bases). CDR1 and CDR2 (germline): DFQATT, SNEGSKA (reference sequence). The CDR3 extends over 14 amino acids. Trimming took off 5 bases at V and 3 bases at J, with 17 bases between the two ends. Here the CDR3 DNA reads TGCAGTGCTCTACACCCCGACAGGATCTACGAGCAGTACTTC. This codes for CSALHPDRIYEQYF.

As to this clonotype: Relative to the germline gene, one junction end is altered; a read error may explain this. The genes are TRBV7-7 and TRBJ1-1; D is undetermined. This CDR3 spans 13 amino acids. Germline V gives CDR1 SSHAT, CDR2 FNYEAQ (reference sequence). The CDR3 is CASSRSRNTEAFF. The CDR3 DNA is TGCGCCAGCAGCCGGTCACGGAACACTGAAGCTTTCTTT.

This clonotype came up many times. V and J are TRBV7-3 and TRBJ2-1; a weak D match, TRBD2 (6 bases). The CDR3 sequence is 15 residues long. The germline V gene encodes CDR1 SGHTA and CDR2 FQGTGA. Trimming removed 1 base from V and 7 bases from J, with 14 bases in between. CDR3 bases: TGTGCCAGCAGCTTAAGCTCGGCGGGATGGAATGAGCAGTTCTTC. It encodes CASSLSSAGWNEQFF.

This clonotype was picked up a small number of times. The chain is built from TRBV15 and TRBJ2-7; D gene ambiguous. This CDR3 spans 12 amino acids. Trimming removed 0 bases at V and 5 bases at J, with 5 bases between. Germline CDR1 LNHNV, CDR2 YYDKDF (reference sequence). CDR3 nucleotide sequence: TGTGCCACCAGCAGAGATAGGAACGAGCAGTACTTC. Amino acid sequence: CATSRDRNEQYF.

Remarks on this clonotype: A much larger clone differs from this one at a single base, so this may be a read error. The CDR3 sequence: CTSSRGRGGGNQPQHF. For the CDR3, the DNA is TGTACCAGCAGTCGCGGGAGGGGAGGAGGAAATCAGCCCCAGCATTTT. The chain is built from TRBV5-6 and TRBJ1-5; tentatively, D is TRBD1 (5 bases). The germline CDR1 and CDR2 sequences are SGHDT and YYEEEE. The CDR3 has 16 amino acids.

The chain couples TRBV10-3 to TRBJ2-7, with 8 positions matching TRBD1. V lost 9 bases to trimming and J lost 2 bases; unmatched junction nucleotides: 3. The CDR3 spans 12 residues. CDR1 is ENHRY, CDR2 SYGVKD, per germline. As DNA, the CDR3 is TGTGCCATTTCGACAGGGGCCTACGAGCAGTACTTC. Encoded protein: CAISTGAYEQYF.

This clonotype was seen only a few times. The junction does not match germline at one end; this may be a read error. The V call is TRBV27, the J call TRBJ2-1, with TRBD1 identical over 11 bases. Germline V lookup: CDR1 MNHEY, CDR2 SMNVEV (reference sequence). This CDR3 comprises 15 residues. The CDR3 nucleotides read TGTGCCAGCAGCTATGGACAGGGGGCCTACAGTGAGCAGTTCTTC. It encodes CASSYGQGAYSEQFF.

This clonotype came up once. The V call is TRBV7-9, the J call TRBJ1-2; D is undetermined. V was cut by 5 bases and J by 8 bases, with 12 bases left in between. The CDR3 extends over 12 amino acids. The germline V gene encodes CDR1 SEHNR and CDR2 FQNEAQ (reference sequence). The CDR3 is CASSPNVRGYTF. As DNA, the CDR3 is TGTGCCAGCAGCCCCAACGTCCGGGGCTACACCTTC.

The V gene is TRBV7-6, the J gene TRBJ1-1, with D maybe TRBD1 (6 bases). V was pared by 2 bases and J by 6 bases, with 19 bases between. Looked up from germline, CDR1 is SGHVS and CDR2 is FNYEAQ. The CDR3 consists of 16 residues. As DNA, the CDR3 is TGTGCCAGCAGCTTAACCTACCCCTCAGGGGACCCTGAAGCTTTCTTT. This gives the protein CASSLTYPSGDPEAFF.

The CDR3 is CASSYDRLTMKLPEAFF. The CDR3 DNA follows: TGTGCCAGCAGCTATGACAGGCTAACGATGAAGCTGCCTGAAGCTTTCTTT. The V call is TRBV5-4, the J call TRBJ1-1; possible D gene TRBD1, 6 bases. The CDR3 runs 17 residues. Looked up from germline, CDR1 is SGHNT and CDR2 is YYREEE (reference sequence). The V end lost 3 bases, the J end lost 6 bases, and 24 bases lay between the germline ends. The entire variable domain, with the rest obtained from reference TRBV5-4 and TRBJ1-1, is as follows: ETGVTQSPTHLIKTRGQQVTLRCSSQSGHNTVSWYQQALGQGPQFIFQYYREEENGRGNFPPRFSGLQFPNYSSELNVNALELDDSALYLCASSYDRLTMKLPEAFFGQGTRLTVV.

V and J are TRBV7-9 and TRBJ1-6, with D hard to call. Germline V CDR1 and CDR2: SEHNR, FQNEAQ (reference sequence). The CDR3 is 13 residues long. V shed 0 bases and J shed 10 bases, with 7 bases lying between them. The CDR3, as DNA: TGTGCCAGCAGCTTAGCGGAGGAATCACCCCTCCACTTT. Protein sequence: CASSLAEESPLHF.

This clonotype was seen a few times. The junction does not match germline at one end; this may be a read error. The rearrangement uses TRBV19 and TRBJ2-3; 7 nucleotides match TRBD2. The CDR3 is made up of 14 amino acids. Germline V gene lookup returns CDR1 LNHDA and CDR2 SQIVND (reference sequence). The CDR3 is CASSPPTSRDTQYF. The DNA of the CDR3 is TGTGCCAGTAGTCCTCCGACTAGCAGAGATACGCAGTATTTT.

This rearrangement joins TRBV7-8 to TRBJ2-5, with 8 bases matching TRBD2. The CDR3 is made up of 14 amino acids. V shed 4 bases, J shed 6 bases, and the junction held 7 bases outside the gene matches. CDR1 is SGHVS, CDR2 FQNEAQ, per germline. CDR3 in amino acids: CASSSPGGAKTQYF. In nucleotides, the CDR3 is TGTGCCAGCAGCTCCCCCGGGGGGGCGAAGACCCAGTACTTC.